What follows are 23 T cell receptor beta chains derived from one specimen sequenced in a study of technical replicates of blood from a few donors. Repertoires were generated with immunoSEQ multiplex PCR, while TCRdb's copy carries only in-frame clones and drops some. The data contain 45,000 to 55,000 clones, around 95% of them singletons. Sequenced input: T cells isolated from PBMCs. These receptors all come from a human donor in good health.

The chain uses TRBV5-1 and TRBJ2-3, with 8 bases matching TRBD2. Germline CDR1 reads SGHRS; CDR2 reads YFSETQ. With V trimmed by 0 bases and J by 7 bases, 16 bases remained unmatched. This CDR3 spans 18 amino acids. CDR3 DNA sequence: TGCGCCAGCAGCTTGGCCGGTACGGGGGGGTCCACACTTCATACGCAGTATTTT. Encoded protein: CASSLAGTGGSTLHTQYF. Drawing the rest from reference TRBV5-1 and TRBJ2-3, the complete variable domain is KAGVTQTPRYLIKTRGQQVTLSCSPISGHRSVSWYQQTPGQGLQFLFEYFSETQRNKGNFPGRFSGRQFSNSRSEMNVSTLELGDSALYLCASSLAGTGGSTLHTQYFGPGTRLTVL.

This clone has just one count. The chain is built from TRBV7-9 and TRBJ1-1; D not resolved. The germline V gene encodes CDR1 SEHNR and CDR2 FQNEAQ (reference sequence). This CDR3 has 15 residues. V was clipped by 2 bases and J by 3 bases, with 13 bases between them. In DNA, the CDR3 is TGTGCCAGCAGCTTAAACCCTCGCGGAGACACTGAAGCTTTCTTT. Amino acid sequence: CASSLNPRGDTEAFF.

The chain has TRBV18 and TRBJ1-1; 8 positions agree with TRBD1. V lost 4 bases to trimming and J lost 4 bases; unmatched junction nucleotides: 8. CDR3 length equals 15 residues. Germline CDR1 is KGHSH and CDR2 is LQKENI. CDR3 sequence reads: CASSRGQAVGTEAFF. CDR3 coding DNA: TGTGCCAGCTCACGGGGACAGGCCGTAGGCACTGAAGCTTTCTTT.

V usage is TRBV6-5 and J usage is TRBJ2-5; 8 bases match TRBD2. CDR1 and CDR2 from the germline V gene are MNHEY and SVGAGI. V shed 4 bases and J 5 bases; nucleotides not matched to a gene: 9. This CDR3 spans 15 amino acids. CDR3 loop: CASSFRAGGGETQYF. In nucleotides, the CDR3 is TGTGCCAGCAGTTTCAGGGCGGGAGGAGGGGAGACCCAGTACTTC.

The genes are TRBV5-1 and TRBJ2-5; 8 nucleotides match TRBD2. Germline lookup yields CDR1 SGHRS and CDR2 YFSETQ. This CDR3 has 15 amino acids. Germline trimming cut 1 base from V and 4 bases from J; bases unmatched to any gene: 6. CDR3: CASSLPGLALETQYF. The CDR3 region has the DNA TGCGCCAGCAGCTTGCCCGGACTAGCTTTAGAGACCCAGTACTTC.

This rearrangement joins TRBV5-1 to TRBJ2-7, with D possibly being TRBD2 (5 bases). CDR1 is SGHRS, CDR2 YFSETQ, per germline. Trimming cost V 4 bases and J 4 bases, with 12 bases left between them. There are 13 residues in the CDR3. The CDR3 loop is CASSEGSGYEQYF. For the CDR3, the DNA is TGCGCCAGCAGCGAGGGATCTGGTTACGAGCAGTACTTC. The full variable domain, in which reference TRBV5-1 and TRBJ2-7 provide the parts outside the CDR3, is KAGVTQTPRYLIKTRGQQVTLSCSPISGHRSVSWYQQTPGQGLQFLFEYFSETQRNKGNFPGRFSGRQFSNSRSEMNVSTLELGDSALYLCASSEGSGYEQYFGPGTRLTVT.

Here the CDR3 DNA reads TGTGCCAGCAGCTTAGGCCAGGAGGCTAATGAAAAACTGTTTTTT. Translating it yields CASSLGQEANEKLFF. The chain employs TRBV7-9 and TRBJ1-4; D not resolved. The V gene lost 1 base and the J gene lost 3 bases, with 9 bases spanning the gap. CDR1 is SEHNR, CDR2 FQNEAQ, per germline (reference sequence). The CDR3 length is 15 residues.

The chain combines TRBV5-1 with TRBJ1-1; the D is unclear. V was pared by 4 bases and J by 5 bases, with 12 bases between. This CDR3 has 13 amino acids. Per the germline V gene, CDR1 is SGHRS and CDR2 is YFSETQ. CDR3 nucleotides: TGCGCCAGCAGCCCCCTGTTGCGGACTGAAGCTTTCTTT. Translating gives CASSPLLRTEAFF.

The V and J genes are TRBV15 and TRBJ2-1, with TRBD1 matching over 9 bases. J lost 6 bases, V lost 3 bases, and 6 bases had no gene match. Germline values: CDR1 LNHNV, CDR2 YYDKDF (reference sequence). This CDR3 is 15 amino acids long. CDR3 coding DNA: TGTGCCACCAGCAGGATGGGACAGGGTGGCAATGAGCAGTTCTTC. It specifies CATSRMGQGGNEQFF.

The rearrangement links TRBV6-5 to TRBJ2-3; D is unresolved. The CDR3 consists of 15 residues. The germline V gene encodes CDR1 MNHEY and CDR2 SVGAGI. V was clipped by 8 bases and J by 0 bases, with 15 bases between them. CDR3 sequence: CASQEMTASTDTQYF. Written as DNA, the CDR3 is TGTGCCAGCCAGGAAATGACGGCTAGCACAGATACGCAGTATTTT.

The CDR3 sequence is CASSLGEVGYTF. DNA for the CDR3: TGTGCCAGCAGCTTGGGAGAAGTGGGCTACACCTTC. This chain joins TRBV5-4 and TRBJ1-2; no definite D call. The CDR3 length is 12 residues. Germline lookup yields CDR1 SGHNT and CDR2 YYREEE (reference sequence). V was pared by 0 bases and J by 8 bases, with 8 bases between.

This sequence joins TRBV6-5 and TRBJ2-1; 7 nucleotides line up with TRBD2. V lost 1 base and J lost 7; bases outside the gene matches: 7. This CDR3 is built from 15 residues. CDR1 is MNHEY, CDR2 SVGAGI, per germline. The CDR3, as DNA: TGTGCCAGCAGTTACTGGGGGGGAGAGTGGAATGAGCAGTTCTTC. Residues: CASSYWGGEWNEQFF.

This chain connects TRBV11-2 to TRBJ1-6; the D gene is possibly TRBD1 (6 bases). V lost 0 bases to trimming and J lost 8 bases, with 17 bases between them. This CDR3 spans 17 amino acids. Germline CDR1 and CDR2: SGHAT and FQNNGV. DNA of the CDR3: TGTGCCAGCAGCTTAGATCAGGGGAATCGGGTAGATTCACCCCTCCACTTT. Protein sequence: CASSLDQGNRVDSPLHF.

This clone showed up just once. The chain carries TRBV5-1 and TRBJ2-3; D is possibly TRBD1 (5 bases). Germline V gives CDR1 SGHRS, CDR2 YFSETQ. The CDR3 runs 14 residues. Deletions cut 2 bases from V and 3 bases from J, with 10 bases between. CDR3: CASSLEDTTDTQYF. The CDR3 nucleotides are TGCGCCAGCAGCTTAGAGGACACGACAGATACGCAGTATTTT.

This chain uses TRBV11-3 with TRBJ2-1, with 8 nucleotides matching TRBD1. V dropped 3 bases and J dropped 6; count of bases not matched to a gene: 10. From germline, CDR1 is SGHNT and CDR2 YENEEA. The CDR3 length is 16 residues. The CDR3 DNA reads as TGTGCCAGCAGCTTTCTTGCCCTCGACAGGGGCAATGAGCAGTTCTTC. Translation gives CASSFLALDRGNEQFF.

The chain joins TRBV18 to TRBJ2-6; D may be TRBD1 (5 bases). Germline loops: CDR1 KGHSH, CDR2 LQKENI. The V end was cut by 3 bases, the J end by 0 bases, with 6 bases between. The CDR3 has 15 amino acids. The DNA for the CDR3 is TGTGCCAGCTCACCCGACAGCTCTGGGGCCAACGTCCTGACTTTC. Translation: CASSPDSSGANVLTF.

The chain uses TRBV5-6 and TRBJ2-3; no clear D. V was pared by 4 bases and J by 3 bases, with 12 bases between. The length of the CDR3 is 14 residues. The germline gives CDR1 SGHDT, CDR2 YYEEEE. The CDR3 reads CASSLRQATDTQYF. CDR3 nucleotides: TGTGCCAGCAGCCTACGACAAGCTACAGATACGCAGTATTTT.

The chain uses TRBV5-1 and TRBJ2-1; the D gene is possibly TRBD1 (6 bases). This CDR3 comprises 14 residues. From germline, CDR1 is SGHRS and CDR2 YFSETQ. The ends were cut back, 0 bases at V and 5 bases at J, with 9 bases in the middle. The CDR3 is CASSLAGTNNEQFF. In DNA form, the CDR3 reads TGCGCCAGCAGCTTGGCTGGGACAAACAATGAGCAGTTCTTC.

This clone was detected once. V gene TRBV7-3 combines with J gene TRBJ1-1; TRBD1 matches 10 bases. The junction had 5 bases not matched to a gene; V was cut back by 5 bases and J by 2 bases. Germline V gene sequence: CDR1 SGHTA, CDR2 FQGTGA. CDR3 size: 15 residues. DNA for the CDR3: TGTGCCAGCAGCCCCCGGACAGGGGGAAACACTGAAGCTTTCTTT. Its translation: CASSPRTGGNTEAFF. Drawing the rest from reference TRBV7-3 and TRBJ1-1, the complete variable domain is GAGVSQTPSNKVTEKGKYVELRCDPISGHTALYWYRQSLGQGPEFLIYFQGTGAADDSGLPNDRFFAVRPEGSVSTLKIQRTERGDSAVYLCASSPRTGGNTEAFFGQGTRLTVV.

The chain couples TRBV14 to TRBJ1-1; the D gene is possibly TRBD1 (6 bases). The V gene's germline CDR1 is SGHDN and CDR2 FVKESK. The V and J ends lost 2 bases and 3 bases respectively, with 19 bases between them. This CDR3 contains 17 residues. The CDR3 coding sequence is TGTGCCAGCAGCCAAAAGACAGGTACGAATTGGTACACTGAAGCTTTCTTT. Its translation is CASSQKTGTNWYTEAFF.

CDR3: CASSFITGMMGGTQYF. In nucleotides, the CDR3 is TGCGCCAGCAGCTTCATTACAGGGATGATGGGTGGGACCCAGTACTTC. The chain carries TRBV5-1 and TRBJ2-5; tentatively, D is TRBD1 (6 bases). CDR3 size: 16 residues. Germline lookup yields CDR1 SGHRS and CDR2 YFSETQ. Deletions cut 2 bases from V and 7 bases from J, with 21 bases between.

The chain joins TRBV5-1 to TRBJ2-5, with 8 bases fitting TRBD1. The trim removed 1 base at V and 5 bases at J, leaving 4 bases unmatched. CDR1 is SGHRS, CDR2 YFSETQ, per germline. CDR3 length: 14 amino acids. For the CDR3, the DNA is TGCGCCAGCAGCTTGAGGGGGGACAGGGAGACCCAGTACTTC. Protein: CASSLRGDRETQYF.

The chain employs TRBV11-2 and TRBJ1-1; a possible D gene is TRBD1 (5 bases). Trimming cost V 0 bases and J 0 bases, with 17 bases left between them. This CDR3 is built from 18 residues. Germline CDR1 SGHAT, CDR2 FQNNGV. This CDR3 reads CASSLDRYRRGLNTEAFF. The CDR3 DNA sequence: TGTGCCAGCAGCTTAGATCGATATCGGAGGGGCTTGAACACTGAAGCTTTCTTT.